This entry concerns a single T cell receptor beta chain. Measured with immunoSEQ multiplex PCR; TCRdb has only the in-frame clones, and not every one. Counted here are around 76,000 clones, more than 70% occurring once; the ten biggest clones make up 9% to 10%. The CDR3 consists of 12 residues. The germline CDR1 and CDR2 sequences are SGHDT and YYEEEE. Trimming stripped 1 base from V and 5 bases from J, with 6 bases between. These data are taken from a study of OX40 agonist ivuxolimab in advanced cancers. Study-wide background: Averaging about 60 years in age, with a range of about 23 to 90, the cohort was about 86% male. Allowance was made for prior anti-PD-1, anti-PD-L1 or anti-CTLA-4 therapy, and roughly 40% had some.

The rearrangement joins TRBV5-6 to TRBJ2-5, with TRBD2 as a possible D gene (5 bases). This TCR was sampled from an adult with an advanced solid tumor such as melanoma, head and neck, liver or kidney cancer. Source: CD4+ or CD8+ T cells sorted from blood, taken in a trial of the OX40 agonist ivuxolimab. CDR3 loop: CASSLWRETQYF. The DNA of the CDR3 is TGTGCCAGCAGCTTGTGGAGGGAGACCCAGTACTTC. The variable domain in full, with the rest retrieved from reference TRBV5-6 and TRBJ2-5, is DAGVTQSPTHLIKTRGQQVTLRCSPKSGHDTVSWYQQALGQGPQFIFQYYEEEERQRGNFPDRFSGHQFPNYSSELNVNALLLGDSALYLCASSLWRETQYFGPGTRLLVL.